The sequence of this T cell receptor (beta chain) was determined in a study of cytomegalovirus exposure and HLA in healthy donors. The study ran its PCR with 60 Vbeta and 13 Jbeta primers. Here immunoSEQ multiplex PCR was the method, and the copy in TCRdb shows in-frame clones only, minus some. The data hold around 54,000 clones, with roughly 84% observed a single time. The specimen was PBMCs. The TCR was taken from a woman younger than 35 in good health and CMV-seronegative.

CDR3 sequence (DNA): TGTGCCAGCACCCAAACCGGGACAGTTACCTATAATTCACCCCTCCACTTT. Its translation: CASTQTGTVTYNSPLHF. V and J are TRBV27 and TRBJ1-6; 7 positions match TRBD1. This CDR3 is built from 17 residues. V dropped 7 bases and J dropped 2; count of bases not matched to a gene: 11. Germline V gives CDR1 MNHEY, CDR2 SMNVEV (reference sequence).